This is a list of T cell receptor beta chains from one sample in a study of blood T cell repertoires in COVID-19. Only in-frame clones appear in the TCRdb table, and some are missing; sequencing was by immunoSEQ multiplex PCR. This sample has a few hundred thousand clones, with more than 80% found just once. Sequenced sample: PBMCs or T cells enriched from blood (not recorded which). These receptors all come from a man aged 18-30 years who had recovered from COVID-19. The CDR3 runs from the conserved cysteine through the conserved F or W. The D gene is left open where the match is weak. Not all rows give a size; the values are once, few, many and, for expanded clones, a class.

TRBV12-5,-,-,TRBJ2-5,CASGSLRRGLGETQYF,TGTGCTAGTGGCTCCCTCCGGAGGGGCTTGGGGGAGACCCAGTACTTC
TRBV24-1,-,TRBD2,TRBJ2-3,CATSDKGLRGDTQYF,TGTGCCACCAGTGATAAGGGACTGCGGGGGGATACGCAGTATTTT
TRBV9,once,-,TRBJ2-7,CASSARDRIYEQYF,TGTGCCAGCAGCGCGCGGGACCGCATTTACGAGCAGTACTTC
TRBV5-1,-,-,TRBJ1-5,CASSFVNKKATGLNQPQHF,TGCGCCAGCAGCTTTGTCAATAAGAAGGCGACAGGCCTCAATCAGCCCCAGCATTTT
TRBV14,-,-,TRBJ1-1,CASSRWREEAFF,TGTGCCAGCAGCCGGTGGCGGGAAGAAGCTTTCTTT
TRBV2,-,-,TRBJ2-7,CAIQPGSGYEQYF,TGTGCCATTCAACCGGGTTCTGGGTACGAGCAGTACTTC
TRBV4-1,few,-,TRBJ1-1,CASSQALWGQDTEAFF,TGCGCCAGCAGCCAAGCGTTGTGGGGGCAGGACACTGAAGCTTTCTTT
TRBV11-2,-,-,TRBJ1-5,CASSLWGDSNQPQHF,TGTGCCAGCAGCTTATGGGGGGATAGCAATCAGCCCCAGCATTTT
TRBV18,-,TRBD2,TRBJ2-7,CASSPRLAVSSYEQYF,TGTGCCAGCTCACCAAGACTAGCGGTTAGCTCCTACGAGCAGTACTTC
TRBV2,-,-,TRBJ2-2,CASSDEGARTGELFF,TGTGCCAGCAGTGATGAAGGGGCTCGCACCGGGGAGCTGTTTTTT
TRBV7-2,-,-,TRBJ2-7,CASSPYRGEQYF,TGTGCCAGCAGCCCCTACCGGGGCGAGCAGTACTTC
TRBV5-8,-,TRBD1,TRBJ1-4,CASSLGDRGLATNEKLFF,TGTGCCAGCAGCTTGGGGGACAGGGGGCTTGCAACTAATGAAAAACTGTTTTTT
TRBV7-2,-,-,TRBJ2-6,CASSFSGANVLTF,TGTGCCAGCAGCTTCTCCGGGGCCAACGTCCTGACTTTC
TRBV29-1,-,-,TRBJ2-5,CSVEDKADVTQYF,TGCAGCGTTGAAGATAAAGCGGATGTAACCCAGTACTTC
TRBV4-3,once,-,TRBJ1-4,CASSQENTVANEKLFF,TGCGCCAGCAGCCAAGAAAACACAGTTGCTAATGAAAAACTGTTTTTT
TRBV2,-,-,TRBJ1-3,CASSEGWPGYSSGNTIYF,TGTGCCAGCAGTGAAGGGTGGCCAGGTTATAGCTCTGGAAACACCATATATTTT
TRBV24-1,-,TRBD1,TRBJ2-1,CATSDGYGTGINNEQFF,TGTGCCACCAGTGATGGGTATGGGACAGGGATCAACAATGAGCAGTTCTTC
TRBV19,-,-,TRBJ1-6,CASSIGDSVNSPLHF,TGTGCCAGTAGTATCGGAGACAGCGTTAATTCACCCCTCCACTTT
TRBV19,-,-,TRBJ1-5,CASEGGVGDQPQHF,TGTGCCAGTGAGGGGGGGGTTGGGGATCAGCCCCAGCATTTT
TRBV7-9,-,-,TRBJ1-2,CASSLAGGYGYTF,TGTGCCAGCAGCTTAGCCGGGGGATATGGCTACACCTTC
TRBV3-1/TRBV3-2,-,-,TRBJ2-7,CASSQAPWRRKFYEQYF,TGTGCCAGCAGCCAAGCCCCCTGGAGGCGGAAGTTCTACGAGCAGTACTTC
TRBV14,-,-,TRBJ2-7,CASIRVVDYEQYF,TGTGCCAGCATCAGGGTTGTTGACTACGAGCAGTACTTC
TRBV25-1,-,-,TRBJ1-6,CASSERGGAGQKNSPLHF,TGTGCCAGCAGTGAACGAGGGGGGGCAGGACAAAAAAATTCACCCCTCCACTTT
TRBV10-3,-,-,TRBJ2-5,CAIPGVWGTPEGTQYF,TGTGCCATCCCGGGGGTATGGGGGACTCCTGAAGGGACCCAGTACTTC
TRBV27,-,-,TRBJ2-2,CASSLSRSGELFF,TGTGCCAGCAGTTTATCCCGTAGCGGGGAGCTGTTTTTT
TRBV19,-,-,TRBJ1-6,CASSLYGGGDNSPLHF,TGTGCCAGTAGTCTCTACGGGGGTGGAGATAATTCACCCCTCCACTTT
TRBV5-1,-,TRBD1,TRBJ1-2,CASSLAETGDYGYTF,TGCGCCAGCAGCTTGGCCGAGACAGGGGACTATGGCTACACCTTC
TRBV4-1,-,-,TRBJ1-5,CASSQSPNGHQPQHF,TGCGCCAGCAGCCAGAGTCCCAATGGGCATCAGCCCCAGCATTTT
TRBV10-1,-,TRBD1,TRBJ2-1,CASSDDRVGAEQFF,TGCGCCAGCAGCGACGACAGGGTGGGTGCTGAGCAGTTCTTC
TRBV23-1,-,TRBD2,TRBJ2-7,CASSHSGRDGLLAGFSYEQYF,TGCGCCAGCAGTCACTCCGGTAGGGACGGATTACTAGCGGGATTCTCCTACGAGCAGTACTTC
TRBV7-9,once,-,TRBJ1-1,CASSPQGGGTEAFF,TGTGCCAGCAGCCCACAGGGAGGGGGCACTGAAGCTTTCTTT
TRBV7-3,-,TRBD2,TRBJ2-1,CASSLIPTSGGRNEQFF,TGTGCCAGCAGCTTAATCCCTACTAGCGGGGGCAGGAATGAGCAGTTCTTC
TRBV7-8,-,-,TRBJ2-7,CASSLSQGGYEQYF,TGTGCCAGCAGCTTATCCCAGGGTGGGTACGAGCAGTACTTC
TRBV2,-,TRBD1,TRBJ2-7,CASSYTDRGEQYF,TGTGCCAGCAGCTACACGGACAGGGGCGAGCAGTACTTC
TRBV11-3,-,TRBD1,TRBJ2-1,CASSPQTGHNEQFF,TGTGCCAGCAGCCCCCAGACAGGGCACAATGAGCAGTTCTTC
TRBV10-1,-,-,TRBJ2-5,CASKPGELEETQYF,TGCGCCAGTAAACCAGGGGAATTAGAAGAGACCCAGTACTTC
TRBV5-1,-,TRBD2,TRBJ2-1,CASSLLIAGARGNEQFF,TGCGCCAGCAGCTTATTGATAGCGGGGGCAAGAGGGAATGAGCAGTTCTTC
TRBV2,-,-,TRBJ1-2,CASSSQGQAYGYTF,TGTGCCAGCAGCTCTCAGGGGCAGGCCTATGGCTACACCTTC
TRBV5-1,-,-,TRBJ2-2,CASKPGALTGELFF,TGCGCCAGCAAGCCAGGGGCACTCACCGGGGAGCTGTTTTTT
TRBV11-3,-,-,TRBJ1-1,CASSLDLLFSKLMNTEAFF,TGTGCCAGCAGCTTAGATCTATTGTTCTCAAAACTTATGAACACTGAAGCTTTCTTT
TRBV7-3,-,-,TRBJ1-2,CASSSTVGTPLDHGYTF,TGTGCCAGCAGCTCAACGGTCGGGACACCGTTAGACCATGGCTACACCTTC
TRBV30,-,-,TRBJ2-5,CAWSVPGAPRQETQYF,TGTGCCTGGAGTGTACCAGGGGCCCCCCGTCAAGAGACCCAGTACTTC
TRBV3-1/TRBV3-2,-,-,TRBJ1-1,CASSQVPGANTEAFF,TGTGCCAGCAGCCAAGTTCCTGGAGCTAACACTGAAGCTTTCTTT
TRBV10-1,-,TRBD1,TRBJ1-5,CASKGHRGKQPQHF,TGCGCCAGCAAGGGACACAGGGGCAAGCAGCCCCAGCATTTT
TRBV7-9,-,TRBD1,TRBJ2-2,CASSHIGPRGTGELFF,TGTGCCAGCAGCCATATAGGGCCCAGGGGGACCGGGGAGCTGTTTTTT
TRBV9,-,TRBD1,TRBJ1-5,CASSGGQGGQPQHF,TGTGCCAGCAGCGGGGGACAGGGAGGTCAGCCCCAGCATTTT
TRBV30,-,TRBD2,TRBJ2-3,CAWSVYWASGRGGMKEDTQYF,TGTGCCTGGAGTGTATATTGGGCTAGCGGGAGAGGGGGAATGAAAGAAGATACGCAGTATTTT
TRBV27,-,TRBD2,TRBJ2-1,CASSLMPSGKHGEQFF,TGTGCCAGCAGTTTAATGCCTAGCGGGAAACATGGTGAGCAGTTCTTC
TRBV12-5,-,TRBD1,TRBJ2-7,CASGLGGPYEQYF,TGTGCTAGTGGTTTAGGGGGCCCCTACGAGCAGTACTTC
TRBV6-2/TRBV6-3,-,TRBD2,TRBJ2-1,CASSYVAGPPYNEQFF,TGTGCCAGCAGTTACGTAGCGGGACCACCCTACAATGAGCAGTTCTTC
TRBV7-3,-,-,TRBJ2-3,CASSNAGTDTQYF,TGTGCCAGCAGCAATGCGGGGACAGATACGCAGTATTTT
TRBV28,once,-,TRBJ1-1,CAGRGRGTEAFF,TGTGCCGGGCGAGGGCGGGGCACTGAAGCTTTCTTT
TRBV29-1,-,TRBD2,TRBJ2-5,CSVEGGETQYF,TGCAGCGTTGAGGGGGGGGAGACCCAGTACTTC
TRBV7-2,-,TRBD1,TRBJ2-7,CASSSDRVPPYEQYF,TGTGCCAGCAGCTCGGACAGGGTTCCACCCTACGAGCAGTACTTC
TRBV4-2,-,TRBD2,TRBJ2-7,CASSQGLAGYSYEQYF,TGTGCCAGCAGCCAAGGACTAGCGGGGTACTCCTACGAGCAGTACTTC
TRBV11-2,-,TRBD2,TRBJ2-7,CASNPGTSGYEQYF,TGTGCCAGCAACCCCGGGACTAGCGGATACGAGCAGTACTTC
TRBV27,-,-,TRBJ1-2,CASSRGLVNYGYTF,TGTGCCAGCAGTCGAGGGTTAGTTAACTATGGCTACACCTTC